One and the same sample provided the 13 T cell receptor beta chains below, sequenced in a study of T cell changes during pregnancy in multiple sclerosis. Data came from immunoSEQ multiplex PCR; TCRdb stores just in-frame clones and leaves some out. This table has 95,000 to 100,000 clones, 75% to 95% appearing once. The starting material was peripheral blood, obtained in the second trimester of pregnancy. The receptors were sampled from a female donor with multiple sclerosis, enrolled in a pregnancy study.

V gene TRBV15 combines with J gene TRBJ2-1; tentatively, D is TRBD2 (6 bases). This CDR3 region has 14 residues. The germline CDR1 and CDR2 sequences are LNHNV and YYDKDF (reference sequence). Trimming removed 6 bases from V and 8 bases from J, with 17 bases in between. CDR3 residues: CATRGISGGHEQFF. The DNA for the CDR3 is TGTGCCACCAGGGGGATTAGCGGTGGACATGAGCAGTTCTTC.

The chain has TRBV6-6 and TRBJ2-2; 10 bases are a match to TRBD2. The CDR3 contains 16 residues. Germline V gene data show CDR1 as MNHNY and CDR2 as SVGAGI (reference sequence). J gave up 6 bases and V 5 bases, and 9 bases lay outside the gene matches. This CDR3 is CASSTPSGRTPGELFF. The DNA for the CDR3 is TGTGCCAGCAGTACCCCTAGCGGGAGAACTCCCGGGGAGCTGTTTTTT.

CDR3 in amino acids: CASTLTGGAHEQYF. For the CDR3, the DNA is TGTGCCAGCACCTTGACAGGGGGCGCCCACGAGCAGTACTTC. The chain uses TRBV27 and TRBJ2-7, with 10 bases fitting TRBD1. Trimming cost V 7 bases and J 5 bases; bases outside gene matches: 8. Germline V gene lookup returns CDR1 MNHEY and CDR2 SMNVEV (reference sequence). The CDR3 totals 14 residues.

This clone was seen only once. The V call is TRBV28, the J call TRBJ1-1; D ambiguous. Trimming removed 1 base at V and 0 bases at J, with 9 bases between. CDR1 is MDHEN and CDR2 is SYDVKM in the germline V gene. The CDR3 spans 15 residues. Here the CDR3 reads CASSLLDSMNTEAFF. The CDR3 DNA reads TGTGCCAGCAGTTTATTAGATAGCATGAACACTGAAGCTTTCTTT.

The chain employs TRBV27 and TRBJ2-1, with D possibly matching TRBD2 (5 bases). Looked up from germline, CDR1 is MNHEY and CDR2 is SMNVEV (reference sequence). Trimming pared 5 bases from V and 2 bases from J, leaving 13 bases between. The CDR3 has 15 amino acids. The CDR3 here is CASSPLAITYNEQFF. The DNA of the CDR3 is TGTGCCAGCAGTCCTCTAGCAATAACCTACAATGAGCAGTTCTTC.

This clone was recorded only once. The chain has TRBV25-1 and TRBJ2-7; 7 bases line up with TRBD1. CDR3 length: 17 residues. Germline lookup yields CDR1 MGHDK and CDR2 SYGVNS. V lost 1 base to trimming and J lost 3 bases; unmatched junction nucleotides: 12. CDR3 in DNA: TGTGCCAGCAGTGAATTCCCTCTCAGGGGGACCCACTACGAGCAGTACTTC. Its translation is CASSEFPLRGTHYEQYF.

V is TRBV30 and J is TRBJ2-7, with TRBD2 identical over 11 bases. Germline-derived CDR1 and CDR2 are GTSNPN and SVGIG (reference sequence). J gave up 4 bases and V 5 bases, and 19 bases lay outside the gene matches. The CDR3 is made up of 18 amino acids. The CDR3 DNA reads TGTGCCTGGCGGGACAGGACTAGCGGGCGGCGGTGGGTTTACGAGCAGTACTTC. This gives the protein CAWRDRTSGRRWVYEQYF.

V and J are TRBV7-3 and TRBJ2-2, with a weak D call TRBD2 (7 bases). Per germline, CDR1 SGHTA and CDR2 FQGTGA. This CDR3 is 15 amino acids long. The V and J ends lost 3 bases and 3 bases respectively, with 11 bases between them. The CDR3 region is CASSLRGQDTGELFF. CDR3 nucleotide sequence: TGTGCCAGCAGCTTGCGGGGGCAGGACACCGGGGAGCTGTTTTTT.

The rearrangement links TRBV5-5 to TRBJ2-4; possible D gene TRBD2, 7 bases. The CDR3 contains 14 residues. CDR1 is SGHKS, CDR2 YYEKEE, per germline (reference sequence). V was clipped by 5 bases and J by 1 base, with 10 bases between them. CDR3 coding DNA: TGTGCCAGCAGTCGGGGGGCGGCCAAAAACATTCAGTACTTC. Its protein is CASSRGAAKNIQYF.

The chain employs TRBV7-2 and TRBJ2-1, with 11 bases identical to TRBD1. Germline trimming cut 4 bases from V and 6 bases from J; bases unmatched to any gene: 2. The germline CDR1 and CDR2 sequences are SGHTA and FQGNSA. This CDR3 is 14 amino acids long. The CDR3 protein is CASSSGQGGNEQFF. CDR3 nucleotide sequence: TGTGCCAGCAGCTCGGGACAGGGGGGCAATGAGCAGTTCTTC. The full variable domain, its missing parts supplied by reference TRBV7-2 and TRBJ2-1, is GAGVSQSPSNKVTEKGKDVELRCDPISGHTALYWYRQSLGQGLEFLIYFQGNSAPDKSGLPSDRFSAERTGGSVSTLTIQRTQQEDSAVYLCASSSGQGGNEQFFGPGTRLTVL.

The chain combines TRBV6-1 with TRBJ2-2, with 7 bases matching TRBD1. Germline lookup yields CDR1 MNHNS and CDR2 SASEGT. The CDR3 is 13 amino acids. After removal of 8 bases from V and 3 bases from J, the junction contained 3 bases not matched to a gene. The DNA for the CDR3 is TGTGCCAGCGCCGGGACAGACACCGGGGAGCTGTTTTTT. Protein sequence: CASAGTDTGELFF.

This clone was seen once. CDR3 loop: CASSTTGGSYEQYF. CDR3 in DNA: TGCGCCAGCAGCACCACAGGGGGATCCTACGAGCAGTACTTC. This chain connects TRBV5-1 to TRBJ2-7; 8 bases fit TRBD1. V was pared by 4 bases and J by 1 base, with 4 bases of the junction left unmatched. The CDR3 covers 14 residues. CDR1 is SGHRS, CDR2 YFSETQ, per germline.

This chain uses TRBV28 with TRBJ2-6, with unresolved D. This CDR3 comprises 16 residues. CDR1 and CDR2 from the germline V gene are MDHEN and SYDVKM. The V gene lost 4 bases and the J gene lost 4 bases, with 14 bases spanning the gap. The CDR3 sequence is CASSSITPLGANVLTF. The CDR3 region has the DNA TGTGCCAGCAGTTCCATTACTCCACTAGGGGCCAACGTCCTGACTTTC.